These T cell receptor beta chains were read from a single sample in a study of blood T cells in healthy people across ages. TCRdb re-called the 5' RACE reads through MiXCR, storing one row per CDR3 protein. This sample carries about a million distinct CDR3 sequences, 51% of them seen once, and the ten largest clones take about 20%. The sample taken for sequencing was blood. The receptors originated from a woman aged 55-69 years in good health. Both conserved end residues are part of each CDR3. The order of the fields is clone size, D gene, J gene, V gene, CDR3 DNA, CDR3 protein. The D gene is left open where the match is weak. For some rows the clone size is stated as once, few or many, or as a class when expanded; others skip it.

size: -; D: -; J: TRBJ2-7; V: TRBV12-5; DNA: TGTGCTAGTGGTTTGGAACCTACAGGTGGAGAAAACGAGCAGTACTTC; CDR3: CASGLEPTGGENEQYF
size: -; D: -; J: TRBJ1-1; V: TRBV19; DNA: TGTGCCAGTAGGGCCACTGAAGCTTTCTTT; CDR3: CASRATEAFF
size: few; D: -; J: TRBJ1-5; V: TRBV5-1; DNA: TGCGCCAGCAGCCCCTCCGGAACCCATAGCAATCAGCCCCAGCATTTT; CDR3: CASSPSGTHSNQPQHF
size: many; D: -; J: TRBJ2-7; V: TRBV7-2; DNA: TGTGCCAGCAGCTTAGGGTCTAGTTCCTACGAGCAGTACTTC; CDR3: CASSLGSSSYEQYF
size: -; D: TRBD1; J: TRBJ2-1; V: TRBV29-1; DNA: TGCAGCGTTGCCAGGGGGAGAAATGAGCAGTTCTTC; CDR3: CSVARGRNEQFF
size: -; D: -; J: TRBJ2-1; V: TRBV7-9; DNA: TGTGCCAGCAGCACGCAAAACAATGAGCAGTTCTTC; CDR3: CASSTQNNEQFF
size: -; D: -; J: TRBJ1-4; V: TRBV3-1; DNA: TGTGCCAGCAGCTCTAACCGGGACACGCTGTTTTTT; CDR3: CASSSNRDTLFF
size: -; D: -; J: TRBJ2-4; V: TRBV28; DNA: TGTGCCAGCAGTTTATGGTTAGGAGCCAAAAACATTCAGTACTTC; CDR3: CASSLWLGAKNIQYF
size: -; D: -; J: TRBJ1-2; V: TRBV20-1; DNA: TGCAGTGCTAGAGGGCGGAGGAACTATGGCTACACCTTC; CDR3: CSARGRRNYGYTF
size: -; D: TRBD2; J: TRBJ2-5; V: TRBV28; DNA: TGTGCCAGCAGTTTAATGGGACTAGCGGGAGAGACCCAGTACTTC; CDR3: CASSLMGLAGETQYF
size: -; D: -; J: TRBJ2-3; V: TRBV29-1; DNA: TGCAGCGTTACTATGCGTGATACGCAGTATTTT; CDR3: CSVTMRDTQYF
size: -; D: -; J: TRBJ2-6; V: TRBV6-6; DNA: TGTGCCAGCGGGCCTGCCAGGGCCAACGTCCTGACTTTC; CDR3: CASGPARANVLTF
size: -; D: -; J: TRBJ2-5; V: TRBV29-1; DNA: TGCAGTGTTTTATCGGGAAACCTACAAGGGACCCAGTACTTC; CDR3: CSVLSGNLQGTQYF
size: -; D: -; J: TRBJ2-2; V: TRBV29-1; DNA: TGCAGCGTTGAGAGGAGCCGTACCGGGGAGCTGTTTTTT; CDR3: CSVERSRTGELFF
size: -; D: TRBD2; J: TRBJ2-2; V: TRBV11-3; DNA: TGTGCCAGCAGCGGGAGGGCCCTGGCAACCGGGGAGCTGTTTTTT; CDR3: CASSGRALATGELFF
size: -; D: -; J: TRBJ2-1; V: TRBV20-1; DNA: TGCAGTGCTAGGGACCCGGTCCCAGGGAGCAATGAGCAGTTCTTC; CDR3: CSARDPVPGSNEQFF
size: few; D: -; J: TRBJ1-5; V: TRBV4-1; DNA: TGCGCCAGCAGCCATGGAGGGGCCGTCAATCAGCCCCAGCATTTT; CDR3: CASSHGGAVNQPQHF
size: few; D: -; J: TRBJ1-6; V: TRBV3-1; DNA: TGTGCCAGCAGCGGAGCCGGGACAACACATTCACCCCTCCACTTT; CDR3: CASSGAGTTHSPLHF
size: -; D: -; J: TRBJ2-3; V: TRBV29-1; DNA: TGCAGCGTTGGGTTTGAAGCCAGTACGCAGTATTTT; CDR3: CSVGFEASTQYF
size: -; D: -; J: TRBJ2-1; V: TRBV20-1; DNA: TGCAGTGCAGAAGGGGGGTTCGATGAGCAGTTCTTC; CDR3: CSAEGGFDEQFF
size: -; D: -; J: TRBJ2-3; V: TRBV28; DNA: TGTGCCAGCGGAGTCCCCTTTAGCACAGATACGCAGTATTTT; CDR3: CASGVPFSTDTQYF
size: -; D: -; J: TRBJ2-5; V: TRBV20-1; DNA: TGCAGTGCAACGAGGGACCAAGAGACCCAGTACTTC; CDR3: CSATRDQETQYF
size: -; D: -; J: TRBJ2-6; V: TRBV5-1; DNA: TGCGCCAGCAGCTTATTGGTAGCATTACCCTCTGGGGCCAACGTCCCGACTTTC; CDR3: CASSLLVALPSGANVPTF
size: once; D: TRBD2; J: TRBJ2-5; V: TRBV4-1; DNA: TGCGCCAGCAGCCCCGGGACTAGCGGGAGTTGGGAGACCCAGTACTTC; CDR3: CASSPGTSGSWETQYF
size: -; D: -; J: TRBJ1-1; V: TRBV5-1; DNA: TGCGCCAGCAGCTTGGATCAGGGTCGGGAAGCTTTCTTT; CDR3: CASSLDQGREAFF
size: -; D: -; J: TRBJ2-7; V: TRBV7-8; DNA: TGTGCCAGCAGCTTAGCCCGCTTGGCGGACGAGCAGTACTTC; CDR3: CASSLARLADEQYF
size: -; D: -; J: TRBJ2-1; V: TRBV20-1; DNA: TGCAGTGCTAGAGATCGGGCGGAGGTACACAATGAGCAGTTCTTC; CDR3: CSARDRAEVHNEQFF
size: -; D: TRBD2; J: TRBJ2-4; V: TRBV4-2; DNA: TGTGCCAGCAGCCAAGATGACGACGGGAGGGCCGAAAACATTCAGTACTTC; CDR3: CASSQDDDGRAENIQYF
size: -; D: -; J: TRBJ2-3; V: TRBV6-1; DNA: TGTGCTAGCAGTGAAGGCAGACAGGGCACAGATACGCAGTATTTT; CDR3: CASSEGRQGTDTQYF
size: few; D: TRBD2; J: TRBJ2-1; V: TRBV27; DNA: TGTGCCAGCAGTAAGGGGACTAAGAGCTCCTACAATGAGCAGTTCTTC; CDR3: CASSKGTKSSYNEQFF
size: -; D: -; J: TRBJ2-1; V: TRBV6-5; DNA: TGTGCCAGCAGTTCCTGGACAGGGAGGGTAGACACGCAGTTCTTC; CDR3: CASSSWTGRVDTQFF
size: -; D: TRBD1; J: TRBJ2-5; V: TRBV28; DNA: TGTGCCAGCAGTGGGGGACAGGCCCCCGAGGAGCAGTACTTC; CDR3: CASSGGQAPEEQYF
size: -; D: -; J: TRBJ1-2; V: TRBV12-3/TRBV12-4; DNA: TGTGCCAGCCAGACAAGGGGTACCCCCTATGGCTACACCTTC; CDR3: CASQTRGTPYGYTF
size: many; D: TRBD1; J: TRBJ2-7; V: TRBV12-3/TRBV12-4; DNA: TGTGCCAGCAGCCCCCGGGACAGGGCCTACGAGCAGTACTTC; CDR3: CASSPRDRAYEQYF
size: -; D: -; J: TRBJ2-1; V: TRBV29-1; DNA: TGCAGTGGCGGTGTCGCGAGCTACAATGAGCAGTTCTTC; CDR3: CSGGVASYNEQFF
size: -; D: -; J: TRBJ2-1; V: TRBV5-1; DNA: TGCGCCAGCAGCCCCGGTGGGACTGATTTGAACAATGAGCAGTTCTTC; CDR3: CASSPGGTDLNNEQFF
size: -; D: -; J: TRBJ1-2; V: TRBV25-1; DNA: TGTGCCAGCAGTGAAGAACCTTTTGTCTATGGCTACACCTTC; CDR3: CASSEEPFVYGYTF
size: few; D: -; J: TRBJ2-3; V: TRBV12-3/TRBV12-4; DNA: TGTGCCAGCAGTTTCCCTCCCCCCGGACAGCCAAACACAGATACGCAGTATTTT; CDR3: CASSFPPPGQPNTDTQYF
size: -; D: -; J: TRBJ2-7; V: TRBV6-2/TRBV6-3; DNA: TGTGCCACAGGACGGAACGAGCAGTACTTC; CDR3: CATGRNEQYF
size: -; D: TRBD2; J: TRBJ2-5; V: TRBV6-2/TRBV6-3; DNA: TGTGCCAGCAGTCGCTTTATTGGCGGGAGGACCCAAGAGACCCAGTACTTC; CDR3: CASSRFIGGRTQETQYF
size: -; D: TRBD1; J: TRBJ2-7; V: TRBV7-9; DNA: TGTGCCAGCAGCTTAGGACAGGGGCTCGTCGAGCAGTACTTC; CDR3: CASSLGQGLVEQYF
size: -; D: -; J: TRBJ2-7; V: TRBV4-3; DNA: TGCGCCAGCAGCCAAGTTCGGCTCTCCTACGAGCAGTACTTC; CDR3: CASSQVRLSYEQYF
size: -; D: TRBD2; J: TRBJ2-5; V: TRBV20-1; DNA: TGCAGTGCTATCGGACTAGCGAGAGAGGGGCAAGAGACCCAGTACTTC; CDR3: CSAIGLAREGQETQYF